A single sample is the source of the 14 T cell receptor beta chains below, sequenced in a study of T cell responses to AZD1222 COVID-19 vaccine. TCRdb's table, derived via immunoSEQ multiplex PCR, lists solely in-frame clones and lacks some. The profile shows some 100,000 clones, roughly 90% of them singletons. Sequencing used peripheral blood, obtained on day 0 of AZD1222 vaccination. These receptors all come from an adult in good health.

The rearrangement links TRBV9 to TRBJ1-4; D gene unclear. This CDR3 has 16 amino acids. CDR1 is SGDLS, CDR2 YYNGEE, per germline. V dropped 0 bases and J dropped 4 bases, with 13 bases sitting between them. CDR3 DNA: TGTGCCAGCAGCGTAGACGGCGGCAGAAGTAATGAAAAACTGTTTTTT. Its protein product is CASSVDGGRSNEKLFF.

The chain is built from TRBV5-8 and TRBJ1-5; D gene ambiguous. The germline gives CDR1 SGHTS, CDR2 YDEGEE. The CDR3 runs to 14 residues. Trimming took off 0 bases at V and 6 bases at J, with 10 bases between the two ends. CDR3 coding DNA: TGTGCCAGCAGCTTGGGAGGGAACAGTCAGCCCCAGCATTTT. Translation: CASSLGGNSQPQHF. Combining the CDR3 with reference TRBV5-8 and TRBJ1-5 gives the whole variable domain EAGVTQSPTHLIKTRGQQATLRCSPISGHTSVYWYQQALGLGLQFLLWYDEGEERNRGNFPPRFSGRQFPNYSSELNVNALELEDSALYLCASSLGGNSQPQHFGDGTRLSIL.

This chain joins TRBV7-9 and TRBJ1-2, with D maybe TRBD1 (5 bases). The CDR3 loop spans 12 amino acids. V was shortened by 1 base and J by 7 bases, with 7 bases between the two germline ends. The germline V gene encodes CDR1 SEHNR and CDR2 FQNEAQ (reference sequence). The CDR3 bases are TGTGCCAGCAGCTTAGTCGGGGCTGGCTACACCTTC. Protein: CASSLVGAGYTF.

The chain employs TRBV5-1 and TRBJ2-7; D call uncertain. Trimming pared 0 bases from V and 3 bases from J, leaving 7 bases between. Germline CDR1 SGHRS, CDR2 YFSETQ. The CDR3 runs to 13 residues. DNA of the CDR3: TGCGCCAGCAGCTTGGATGGAAACTACGAGCAGTACGTC. Amino acids: CASSLDGNYEQYV.

The rearrangement joins TRBV19 to TRBJ2-7, with 9 bases aligning to TRBD1. CDR1 and CDR2 (germline): LNHDA, SQIVND (reference sequence). The CDR3 runs to 15 residues. After removal of 3 bases from V and 3 bases from J, the junction contained 6 bases not matched to a gene. The CDR3 spells CASSMGQGIHYEQYF. CDR3 nucleotides: TGTGCCAGTAGTATGGGACAGGGAATTCACTACGAGCAGTACTTC.

CDR3: CATRNRAGDTQYF. For the CDR3, the DNA is TGTGCCACCAGGAACAGGGCCGGAGATACGCAGTATTTT. The chain uses TRBV24-1 and TRBJ2-3, with D maybe TRBD1 (6 bases). The CDR3 is 13 amino acids. Germline V gene data show CDR1 as KGHDR and CDR2 as SFDVKD. Trimming cost V 7 bases and J 5 bases, with 12 bases left between them.

This sequence joins TRBV7-3 and TRBJ2-7; TRBD1 aligns across 11 bases. The CDR3 totals 15 residues. Germline V gene data show CDR1 as SGHTA and CDR2 as FQGTGA. The junction had 4 bases not matched to a gene; V was cut back by 4 bases and J by 2 bases. The CDR3: CASSSDRGPPYEQYF. Written as DNA, the CDR3 is TGTGCCAGCAGCTCGGACAGGGGGCCTCCCTACGAGCAGTACTTC.

V is TRBV19 and J is TRBJ1-4, with 7 positions matching TRBD1. This CDR3 contains 15 residues. The germline V gene has CDR1 LNHDA and CDR2 SQIVND (reference sequence). V was pared by 9 bases and J by 3 bases, with 10 bases of the junction left unmatched. The CDR3 sequence is CASSRSGGANEKLFF. CDR3 nucleotides: TGTGCCAGCAGTCGTTCAGGGGGGGCTAATGAAAAACTGTTTTTT. Full variable domain (rest looked up from reference TRBV19 and TRBJ1-4): DGGITQSPKYLFRKEGQNVTLSCEQNLNHDAMYWYRQDPGQGLRLIYYSQIVNDFQKGDIAEGYSVSREKKESFPLTVTSAQKNPTAFYLCASSRSGGANEKLFFGSGTQLSVL.

This sequence joins TRBV5-6 and TRBJ1-5, with unresolved D. The CDR3 spans 14 residues. Per germline, CDR1 SGHDT and CDR2 YYEEEE. Deletions cut 1 base from V and 5 bases from J, with 10 bases between. The CDR3 nucleotides read TGTGCCAGCAGCTTGTTTGGAAGGGATCAGCCCCAGCATTTT. Amino acid sequence: CASSLFGRDQPQHF.

The V and J genes are TRBV29-1 and TRBJ2-3, with D uncertain. The germline V gene encodes CDR1 SQVTM and CDR2 ANQGSEA. The CDR3 sequence is 16 residues long. The V end was cut by 2 bases, the J end by 2 bases, with 17 bases between. This CDR3 is CSVERFGRVTTDTQYF. In DNA, the CDR3 is TGCAGCGTTGAACGCTTTGGCCGGGTAACCACAGATACGCAGTATTTT.

The chain is built from TRBV27 and TRBJ2-3, with unresolved D. V lost 3 bases and J lost 1, with 5 bases in between. The germline gives CDR1 MNHEY, CDR2 SMNVEV (reference sequence). This CDR3 comprises 13 residues. CDR3 amino acids: CASSFGRTDTQYF. The CDR3 region has the DNA TGTGCCAGCAGTTTTGGACGCACAGATACGCAGTATTTT.

CDR3 residues: CASIYSGQTYEQYV. The CDR3 DNA reads as TGCGCCAGCATCTATTCGGGACAGACCTACGAGCAGTACGTC. The V call is TRBV10-1, the J call TRBJ2-7; TRBD1 matches 7 bases. The germline V gene has CDR1 WNHNN and CDR2 SYGVQD (reference sequence). The V and J ends lost 7 bases and 2 bases, in that order; junction bases with no gene match: 8. The CDR3 has 14 residues.

This clone was counted a single time. The chain joins TRBV10-3 to TRBJ2-1; 14 bases fit TRBD2. The CDR3 covers 15 residues. J gave up 8 bases and V 6 bases, and 6 bases lay outside the gene matches. Germline CDR1 ENHRY, CDR2 SYGVKD. As DNA, the CDR3 is TGTGCCATCAGGGGACTAGCGGGAGATGGGGATGAGCAGTTCTTC. Translated: CAIRGLAGDGDEQFF.

The chain links TRBV2 to TRBJ2-3; 10 bases agree with TRBD2. CDR1 is SNHLY, CDR2 FYNNEI, per germline. The ends lost 3 bases at V and 4 bases at J; junction bases unmatched: 7. This CDR3 has 16 amino acids. The CDR3 coding sequence is TGTGCCAGCAGTGACGCAGCGGGGGGGCCCCCAGATACGCAGTATTTT. Residues: CASSDAAGGPPDTQYF. The full variable domain, its missing parts supplied by reference TRBV2 and TRBJ2-3, is EPEVTQTPSHQVTQMGQEVILRCVPISNHLYFYWYRQILGQKVEFLVSFYNNEISEKSEIFDDQFSVERPDGSNFTLKIRSTKLEDSAMYFCASSDAAGGPPDTQYFGPGTRLTVL.